These 15 T cell receptor beta chains were sequenced from one sample in a study of T cells in Graves' hyperthyroidism and ophthalmopathy. Amplification targeted TCR beta CDR3 regions from RNA transcripts. In the first-round RT-PCR of the TCR CDR3, the HTBI primer set was used. From the multiplex PCR reads, TCRdb called clonotypes with MiXCR, one entry per CDR3 protein. The sample carries hundreds of thousands of distinct CDR3 sequences, around 20% recorded once. Sequences were obtained from blood. Source of these receptors: a man younger than 40 with Graves' ophthalmopathy.

This clonotype was seen a few times. This chain joins TRBV24-1 and TRBJ2-5, with D maybe TRBD1 (6 bases). V was trimmed by 3 bases and J by 2 bases, leaving 18 bases between them. Germline loops: CDR1 KGHDR, CDR2 SFDVKD. The CDR3 covers 17 residues. CDR3 loop: CATSDGGTRGRQETQYF. The CDR3 coding sequence is TGTGCCACCAGTGATGGGGGCACAAGAGGGCGGCAAGAGACCCAGTACTTC.

Many counts were recorded for this clonotype. The J gene is TRBJ1-5, the V gene TRBV20-1; possibly TRBD1 for D (5 bases). This CDR3 region has 15 residues. V lost 2 bases, J lost 4 bases, and 15 bases lay in between. Germline assignment: CDR1 DFQATT and CDR2 SNEGSKA (reference sequence). CDR3 in DNA: TGCAGTGCTAGACAGTGGGACCTTGCTAATCAGCCCCAGCATTTT. As protein: CSARQWDLANQPQHF.

This clonotype was found a few times. This CDR3 is CASSSRQQSNSPLHF. In DNA form, the CDR3 reads TGCGCCAGCAGCTCCCGGCAGCAAAGTAATTCACCCCTCCACTTT. The V call is TRBV5-1, the J call TRBJ1-6; D remains unclear. There are 15 residues in the CDR3. CDR1 SGHRS and CDR2 YFSETQ come from the germline V gene. Deletions cut 3 bases from V and 6 bases from J, with 13 bases between.

This chain uses TRBV10-3 with TRBJ2-7; TRBD1 matches 9 bases. V was clipped by 9 bases and J by 5 bases; unmatched bases: 8. Germline lookup yields CDR1 ENHRY and CDR2 SYGVKD. The CDR3 runs 13 residues. As DNA, the CDR3 is TGTGCCATATACGGGACAGGGAGCCACGAGCAGTACTTC. It is translated as CAIYGTGSHEQYF.

The chain links TRBV6-4 to TRBJ1-1; D is perhaps TRBD1 (6 bases). The CDR3 has 13 residues. Germline V gene sequence: CDR1 MRHNA, CDR2 SNTAGT. With 7 bases removed from V and 4 bases from J, the gap between germline ends came to 13 bases. The CDR3 sequence: CASKKGGRTEAFF. DNA of the CDR3: TGTGCCAGCAAAAAAGGGGGTCGCACTGAAGCTTTCTTT.

The chain combines TRBV11-2 with TRBJ2-2; no clear D. The CDR3 extends over 15 amino acids. Per the germline V gene, CDR1 is SGHAT and CDR2 is FQNNGV. Trimming removed 1 base at V and 5 bases at J, with 11 bases between. As DNA, the CDR3 is TGTGCCAGCAGCTTAGCTGGGTATGGGACCGGGGAGCTGTTTTTT. Its protein product is CASSLAGYGTGELFF.

About this clonotype: Since a much larger clone is just one base distant, this may be a read error. J is TRBJ1-5 and V is TRBV6-1; tentative D call: TRBD1 (5 bases). Trimming cost V 1 base and J 2 bases, with 9 bases left between them. The length of the CDR3 is 15 residues. The V gene's germline CDR1 is MNHNS and CDR2 SASEGT. The CDR3 nucleotides are TGTGCCAGCAGTGAAGTAGGGACGCGCAATCAGCCCCAGCATTTT. As protein: CASSEVGTRNQPQHF.

The V and J genes are TRBV27 and TRBJ1-2, with D perhaps matching TRBD1 (6 bases). Trimming removed 9 bases from V and 8 bases from J, with 22 bases in between. CDR1 and CDR2 (germline): MNHEY, SMNVEV (reference sequence). The CDR3 runs 14 residues. CDR3 sequence: CASRTQGIVGGYTF. CDR3 nucleotide sequence: TGTGCCAGTCGAACACAGGGAATAGTTGGAGGCTACACCTTC.

This chain connects TRBV19 to TRBJ2-2, with D possibly TRBD1 on 6 matching bases. The germline V gene has CDR1 LNHDA and CDR2 SQIVND (reference sequence). V lost 6 bases and J 0 bases, leaving 14 bases between the germline ends. This CDR3 comprises 16 residues. CDR3: CASRNDRPSNTGELFF. CDR3 DNA: TGTGCCAGTAGGAACGACAGGCCGTCGAACACCGGGGAGCTGTTTTTT.

This clonotype was detected ten times or more. The chain couples TRBV13 to TRBJ1-2; D is unresolved. Deletions cut 5 bases from V and 2 bases from J, with 12 bases between. The germline V gene has CDR1 PRHDT and CDR2 FYEKMQ (reference sequence). The CDR3 totals 14 residues. The CDR3 DNA reads as TGTGCCAGCAGCCTCCGGGGAGACAACTATGGCTACACCTTC. Translation: CASSLRGDNYGYTF.

In this sample, this clonotype turned up a few times. The V call is TRBV27, the J call TRBJ2-2, with 9 bases identical to TRBD2. This CDR3 comprises 16 residues. The J segment lost 9 bases and the V segment lost 0 bases, leaving 8 bases of the junction unmatched. In germline, CDR1 is MNHEY, CDR2 SMNVEV (reference sequence). CDR3 DNA: TGTGCCAGCAGTTTATCGGGCGGGAGGGCGGCCCGGGAGCTGTTTTTT. Residues: CASSLSGGRAARELFF.

The chain recombines TRBV12-3 or TRBV12-4 with TRBJ1-6, with 8 bases lining up with TRBD1. CDR3 length equals 17 residues. V lost 7 bases, J lost 0 bases, and 8 bases stayed unmatched. The CDR3: CASTAQGASSYNSPLHF. The CDR3, as DNA: TGTGCCAGCACCGCCCAGGGGGCGAGCTCCTATAATTCACCCCTCCACTTT.

The genes are TRBV2 and TRBJ2-3; 13 bases are a match to TRBD2. The CDR3 is 20 amino acids. The V gene end was trimmed by 1 base and the J gene end by 1 base; junction bases not matched to a gene: 11. From germline, CDR1 is SNHLY and CDR2 FYNNEI. The CDR3 spells CASSEEGLAGSRRGTDTQYF. CDR3 nucleotide sequence: TGTGCCAGCAGTGAAGAGGGACTAGCGGGATCGAGGAGGGGCACAGATACGCAGTATTTT.

J is TRBJ2-5 and V is TRBV6-2 or TRBV6-3; TRBD1 matches at 7 bases. CDR1 and CDR2 (germline): MNHEY, SVGEGT. V was clipped by 0 bases and J by 6 bases; unmatched bases: 7. The CDR3 runs to 15 residues. The CDR3 spells CASSYSATGMKTQYF. The CDR3 nucleotides read TGTGCCAGCAGTTACTCAGCGACAGGGATGAAGACCCAGTACTTC.

This clonotype was detected a few times. This chain connects TRBV6-1 to TRBJ1-2; D perhaps matches TRBD1 (5 bases). This CDR3 has 12 amino acids. The germline CDR1 and CDR2 sequences are MNHNS and SASEGT. V was cut by 5 bases and J by 6 bases, with 10 bases left in between. CDR3 nucleotide sequence: TGTGCCAGCAGTTCAGGGAATCATGGCTACACCTTC. Amino acid sequence: CASSSGNHGYTF.